The 20 T cell receptor beta chains listed next were all sequenced from one sample in a study of blood T cells in healthy people across ages. The authors ran a second PCR of 7 to 11 cycles using a sample-barcoded 5' primer and a J-beta primer mix. TCRdb redid the calling of the 5' RACE reads with MiXCR, one entry per CDR3 protein. This table has about 970,000 distinct CDR3 sequences, about 51% appearing once. Sequencing was done on a sample of blood. The receptor source for this set is a woman in her fifties or sixties in good health.

This clonotype was seen more than once but under ten times. The V gene is TRBV5-1, the J gene TRBJ2-4; 7 positions agree with TRBD2. Germline assignment: CDR1 SGHRS and CDR2 YFSETQ. The J segment lost 0 bases and the V segment lost 9 bases, leaving 9 bases of the junction unmatched. The CDR3 extends over 15 amino acids. The DNA for the CDR3 is TGCGCCATCTCCCGGGAGGCCGTAGCCAAAAACATTCAGTACTTC. It codes for CAISREAVAKNIQYF.

This clonotype was detected only a few times. The chain uses TRBV15 and TRBJ1-2, with D unresolved. The germline V and J ends were trimmed by 5 bases and 3 bases, with 19 bases remaining between them. CDR3 size: 16 residues. CDR1 is LNHNV, CDR2 YYDKDF, per germline (reference sequence). In DNA, the CDR3 is TGTGCCACCAGCTACTCAATGGGATTTCCCCACTATGGCTACACCTTC. It translates to CATSYSMGFPHYGYTF.

This clonotype was picked up many times. J is TRBJ1-4 and V is TRBV11-2, with a possible D match to TRBD1 (6 bases). The V end lost 2 bases, the J end lost 13 bases, and 17 bases lay between the germline ends. This CDR3 contains 14 residues. Germline V gene data show CDR1 as SGHAT and CDR2 as FQNNGV. The CDR3: CASSLYEGAGALFF. Written as DNA, the CDR3 is TGTGCCAGCAGCTTATACGAGGGCGCAGGGGCACTGTTTTTT.

The chain has TRBV6-1 and TRBJ2-2, with D possibly TRBD1 on 6 matching bases. V lost 6 bases, J lost 8 bases, and 16 bases lay in between. This CDR3 has 14 amino acids. Germline V gives CDR1 MNHNS, CDR2 SASEGT. CDR3 DNA sequence: TGTGCCAGCAGCGCAAAGGGGGAGTGGGGGGAGCTGTTTTTT. This encodes CASSAKGEWGELFF.

This clonotype has a count of ten or more. The rearrangement joins TRBV7-9 to TRBJ1-2; the D gene is possibly TRBD1 (5 bases). V was shortened by 6 bases and J by 0 bases, with 17 bases between the two germline ends. Germline V gives CDR1 SEHNR, CDR2 FQNEAQ (reference sequence). CDR3 length: 16 amino acids. In DNA, the CDR3 is TGTGCCAGCAGGCCCGACCAGGGTGGTGCTAACTATGGCTACACCTTC. This sequence encodes CASRPDQGGANYGYTF.

This clonotype was counted a single time. In DNA form, the CDR3 reads TGTGCCAGCAGCAAAGAACCCCGACAGCAGGATCAGCCCCAGCATTTT. Amino acid sequence: CASSKEPRQQDQPQHF. The chain links TRBV21-1 to TRBJ1-5; the D call in the table, TRBD1, was not verified against the DNA. TRBV21-1 is noted as a pseudogene. This CDR3 contains 16 residues.

The rearrangement joins TRBV6-6 to TRBJ1-1, with D unclear. The CDR3 has 16 residues. The ends were cut back, 0 bases at V and 1 base at J, with 12 bases in the middle. CDR1 and CDR2 from the germline V gene are MNHNY and SVGAGI (reference sequence). CDR3 nucleotides: TGTGCCAGCAGTTACTCGCAGCTTTTGGGGAACACTGAAGCTTTCTTT. Translation gives CASSYSQLLGNTEAFF.

This clonotype was recorded a few times. V is TRBV20-1 and J is TRBJ2-1, with TRBD2 as a possible D gene (6 bases). Per the germline V gene, CDR1 is DFQATT and CDR2 is SNEGSKA (reference sequence). The ends were cut back, 6 bases at V and 3 bases at J, with 12 bases in the middle. The CDR3 sequence is 13 residues long. The CDR3 loop reads CSAGSSNYNEQFF. The CDR3 nucleotides read TGCAGTGCCGGGAGTTCCAACTACAATGAGCAGTTCTTC.

A few counts support this clonotype. V is TRBV20-1 and J is TRBJ2-1, with 7 bases that match TRBD2. Per germline, CDR1 DFQATT and CDR2 SNEGSKA (reference sequence). The CDR3 contains 14 residues. V trimming: 5 bases; J trimming: 10 bases; junction bases outside the gene matches: 14. Here the CDR3 reads CSAPRAGAVGEQFF. The CDR3 bases are TGCAGTGCTCCCCGGGCGGGAGCGGTCGGCGAGCAGTTCTTC.

This clonotype is categorized as medium-sized. A much larger clone differs from this one at a single base, so this may be a read error. V is TRBV7-3 and J is TRBJ2-1; D is perhaps TRBD2 (5 bases). The DNA end lines up better with TRBJ2-7; the J call may be wrong. Germline V gene data show CDR1 as SGHTA and CDR2 as FQGTGA. The CDR3 is 16 amino acids. CDR3 region: CASRDISGGGYNEQYF. CDR3 sequence (DNA): TGTGCCAGCAGGGATATTTCAGGAGGCGGTTACAATGAGCAGTACTTC.

The rearrangement links TRBV30 to TRBJ2-4, with D tentatively TRBD2 (6 bases). The V end lost 3 bases, the J end lost 13 bases, and 19 bases lay between the germline ends. Germline lookup yields CDR1 GTSNPN and CDR2 SVGIG (reference sequence). CDR3 length equals 13 residues. The CDR3 nucleotides read TGTGCCTGGAGGGGGGGTAGCCTTGGTGAGCAGTACTTC. Its protein is CAWRGGSLGEQYF.

This clonotype was detected only a few times. The CDR3: CASSPRQGLASFEQYF. The CDR3 region has the DNA TGTGCCAGCTCACCGCGACAGGGGCTAGCGTCGTTCGAGCAGTACTTC. This chain joins TRBV18 and TRBJ2-4; 8 nucleotides line up with TRBD1. The last part of the DNA fits TRBJ2-7 better; the J call may be wrong. Germline CDR1 reads KGHSH; CDR2 reads LQKENI. This CDR3 comprises 16 residues.

This clonotype was recorded a few times. This chain joins TRBV3-1 and TRBJ1-1; tentative D call: TRBD1 (5 bases). V was pared by 3 bases and J by 6 bases, with 11 bases between. The CDR3 has 13 amino acids. The germline V gene has CDR1 LGHDT and CDR2 YNNKEL (reference sequence). The CDR3 sequence: CASSHWGRAEAFF. The CDR3 nucleotides are TGTGCCAGCAGCCACTGGGGGAGGGCTGAAGCTTTCTTT.

This clonotype turned up a few times. The J gene is TRBJ1-2, the V gene TRBV21-1; the table's D gene call, TRBD1, was not cross checked with the DNA. TRBV21-1 is labeled a pseudogene. The CDR3 totals 14 residues. The DNA for the CDR3 is TGTGCCAGCAGCAACCTGGACAGGTCCGATGGCTACACCTTC. Translation gives CASSNLDRSDGYTF.

The rearrangement uses TRBV6-5 and TRBJ2-3; D ambiguous. Trimming removed 8 bases at V and 4 bases at J, with 10 bases between. This CDR3 comprises 12 residues. Germline assignment: CDR1 MNHEY and CDR2 SVGAGI. CDR3 sequence reads: CASHRPPDTQYF. In nucleotides, the CDR3 is TGTGCCAGCCACCGCCCGCCAGATACGCAGTATTTT.

The V call is TRBV10-1, the J call TRBJ2-4, with 8 positions matching TRBD2. TRBJ2-7 explains the end of the DNA better; the J call may be wrong. Looked up from germline, CDR1 is WNHNN and CDR2 is SYGVQD (reference sequence). CDR3 length: 15 residues. The CDR3 nucleotides are TGCGCCAGCAGTGGCCTTGGGCTAGCGGGCGCCGAGCAGTACTTC. Amino acids: CASSGLGLAGAEQYF.

The chain carries TRBV12-3 or TRBV12-4 and TRBJ1-1; TRBD1 agrees at 7 bases. CDR3 length equals 16 residues. V gave up 6 bases and J gave up 1 base; unmatched junction bases: 11. CDR3 sequence (DNA): TGTGCCAGCAGCTCAGGCACCAGGGGGGGGAACACTGAAGCTTTCTTT. Residues: CASSSGTRGGNTEAFF.

This clonotype was seen more than once but under ten times. V and J are TRBV7-3 and TRBJ2-5; tentative D call: TRBD2 (6 bases). Trimming cost V 2 bases and J 5 bases, with 9 bases left between them. The germline gives CDR1 SGHTA, CDR2 FQGTGA. CDR3 length: 13 residues. This CDR3 reads CASSLRAGETQYF. In DNA, the CDR3 is TGTGCCAGCAGCTTACGTGCGGGGGAGACCCAGTACTTC.

This chain uses TRBV20-1 with TRBJ2-3; 13 bases are shared with TRBD2. V dropped 7 bases and J dropped 0; count of bases not matched to a gene: 10. Per germline, CDR1 DFQATT and CDR2 SNEGSKA (reference sequence). This CDR3 is 17 amino acids long. CDR3 nucleotide sequence: TGCAGTGTACTAGCGGGAGGGCCCCTTGTTAGCACAGATACGCAGTATTTT. Its protein product is CSVLAGGPLVSTDTQYF.

The V gene is TRBV3-1, the J gene TRBJ2-5; the D is unclear. Germline CDR1 is LGHDT and CDR2 is YNNKEL (reference sequence). The CDR3 runs to 16 residues. V was trimmed by 0 bases and J by 1 base, leaving 12 bases between them. The CDR3 loop is CASSQDRVGSQETQYF. CDR3 in DNA: TGTGCCAGCAGCCAAGATCGTGTGGGTTCCCAAGAGACCCAGTACTTC.